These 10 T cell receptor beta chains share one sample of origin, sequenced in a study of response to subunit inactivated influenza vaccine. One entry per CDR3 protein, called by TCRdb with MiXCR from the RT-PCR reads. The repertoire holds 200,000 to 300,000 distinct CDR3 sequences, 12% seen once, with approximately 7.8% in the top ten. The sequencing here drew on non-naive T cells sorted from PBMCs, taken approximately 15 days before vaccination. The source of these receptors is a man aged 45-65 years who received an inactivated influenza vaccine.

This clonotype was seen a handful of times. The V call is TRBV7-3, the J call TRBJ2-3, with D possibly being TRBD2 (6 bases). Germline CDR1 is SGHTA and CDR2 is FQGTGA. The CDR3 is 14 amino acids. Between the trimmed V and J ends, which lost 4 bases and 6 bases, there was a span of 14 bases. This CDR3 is CASSSGLYSDTQYF. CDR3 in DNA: TGTGCCAGCAGCTCGGGACTGTACTCCGATACGCAGTATTTT.

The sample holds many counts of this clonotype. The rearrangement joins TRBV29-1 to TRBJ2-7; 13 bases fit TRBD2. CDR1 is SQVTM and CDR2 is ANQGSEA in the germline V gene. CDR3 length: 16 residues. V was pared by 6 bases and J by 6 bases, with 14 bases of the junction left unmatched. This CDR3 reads CSVLPAWTSGRGEQYF. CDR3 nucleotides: TGCAGCGTACTCCCCGCCTGGACTAGCGGGAGAGGCGAGCAGTACTTC.

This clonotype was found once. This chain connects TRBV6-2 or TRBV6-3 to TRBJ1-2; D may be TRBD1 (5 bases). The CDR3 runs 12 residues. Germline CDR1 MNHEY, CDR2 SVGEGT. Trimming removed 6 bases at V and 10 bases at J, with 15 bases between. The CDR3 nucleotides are TGTGCCAGCAGGACCGACAGATGGGACTACACCTTC. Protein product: CASRTDRWDYTF.

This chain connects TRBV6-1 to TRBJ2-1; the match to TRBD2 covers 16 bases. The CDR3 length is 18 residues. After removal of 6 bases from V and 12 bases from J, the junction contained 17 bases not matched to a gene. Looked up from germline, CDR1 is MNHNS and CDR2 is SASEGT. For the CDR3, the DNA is TGTGCCAGCAGCTCCGGGACTAGCGGGAGGGGGGGAGGTAACGGGCAGTTCTTC. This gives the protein CASSSGTSGRGGGNGQFF.

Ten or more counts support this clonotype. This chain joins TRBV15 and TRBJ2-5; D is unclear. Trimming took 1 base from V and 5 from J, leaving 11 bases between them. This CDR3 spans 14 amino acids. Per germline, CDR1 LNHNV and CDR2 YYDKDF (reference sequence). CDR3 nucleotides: TGTGCCACCAGCAGAGGCGGCCAAGTGGAGACCCAGTACTTC. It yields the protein CATSRGGQVETQYF.

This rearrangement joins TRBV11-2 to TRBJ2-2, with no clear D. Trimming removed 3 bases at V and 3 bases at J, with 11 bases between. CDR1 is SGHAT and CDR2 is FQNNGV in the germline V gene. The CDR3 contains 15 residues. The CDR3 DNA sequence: TGTGCCAGCAGCTTCCGGTTTACGGACACCGGGGAGCTGTTTTTT. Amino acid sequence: CASSFRFTDTGELFF.

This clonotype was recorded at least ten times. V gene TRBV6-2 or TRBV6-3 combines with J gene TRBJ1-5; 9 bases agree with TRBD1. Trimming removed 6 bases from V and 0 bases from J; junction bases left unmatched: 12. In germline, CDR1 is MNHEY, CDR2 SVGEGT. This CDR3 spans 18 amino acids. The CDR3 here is CASRPHSGQGYSNQPQHF. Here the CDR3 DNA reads TGTGCCAGCAGACCCCATTCGGGACAGGGCTATAGCAATCAGCCCCAGCATTTT.

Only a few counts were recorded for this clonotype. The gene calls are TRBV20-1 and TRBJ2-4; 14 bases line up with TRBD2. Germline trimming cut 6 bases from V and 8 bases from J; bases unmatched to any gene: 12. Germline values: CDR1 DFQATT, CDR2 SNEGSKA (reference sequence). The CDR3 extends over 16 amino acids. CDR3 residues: CSATPGLAGAGDIQYF. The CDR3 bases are TGCAGTGCCACGCCGGGACTAGCGGGAGCGGGTGACATTCAGTACTTC.

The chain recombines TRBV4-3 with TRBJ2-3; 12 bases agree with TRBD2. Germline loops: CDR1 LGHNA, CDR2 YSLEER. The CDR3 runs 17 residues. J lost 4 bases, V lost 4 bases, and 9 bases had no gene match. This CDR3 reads CASSRQKTSGRADTQYF. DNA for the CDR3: TGCGCCAGCAGCCGACAGAAGACTAGCGGGAGAGCAGATACGCAGTATTTT.

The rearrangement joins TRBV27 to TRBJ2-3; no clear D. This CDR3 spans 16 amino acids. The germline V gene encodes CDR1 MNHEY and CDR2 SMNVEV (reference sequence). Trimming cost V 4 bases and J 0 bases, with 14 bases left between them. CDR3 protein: CASSSRAVSSTDTQYF. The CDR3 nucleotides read TGTGCCAGCAGTTCTCGGGCGGTCTCTAGCACAGATACGCAGTATTTT.